This T cell receptor beta chain came from a study of shared clonotypes between healthy human individuals. Points from the study as a whole: Larger estimated richness was generally seen in naive subsets than in memory subsets. The naive CD4 repertoires of a few donors were compared, and around 5% of clonotypes were shared.

Positive CCR7 selection of CD45RO-negative cells yielded the naive CD8 cells, and terminally differentiated effector memory CD45RA+ cells were excluded. All donors were healthy HIV-negative adults lacking recent acute infections or vaccinations. Clones were sequenced by immunoSEQ multiplex PCR, and TCRdb holds only the in-frame ones, with some missing. The sample contains some 2 million clones, 85% to 95% of which appear only once. Concerning this clone itself: The antigen is unknown.

Germline CDR1 is SNHLY and CDR2 is FYNNEI. V lost 6 bases to trimming and J lost 6 bases, with 15 bases between them. The CDR3 spans 13 residues. The source of this sequence is a man between 18 and 35 years old in good health. The sample comprised naive CD8+ T cells sorted from blood. The rearrangement joins TRBV2 to TRBJ2-7; D gene unclear. The CDR3 spells CASSDRTAAEQYF. CDR3 nucleotide sequence: TGTGCCAGCAGCGATCGGACGGCGGCCGAGCAGTACTTC.